The 9 T cell receptor beta chains reported below all come from one sample, sequenced in a study of OX40 agonist ivuxolimab in advanced cancers. Assay: immunoSEQ multiplex PCR; the TCRdb copy retains only in-frame clones and omits some. Found here are about 20,000 clones, roughly 83% of them singletons; the top ten hold about half. Sample: CD4+ or CD8+ T cells sorted from blood, taken in a trial of the OX40 agonist ivuxolimab. The receptors derive from an adult with an advanced solid tumor such as melanoma, head and neck, liver or kidney cancer.

The chain employs TRBV5-1 and TRBJ2-5; TRBD1 matches at 8 bases. Trimming at V came to 3 bases and at J to 5 bases, leaving 6 bases not matched to a gene. Per the germline V gene, CDR1 is SGHRS and CDR2 is YFSETQ. This CDR3 has 14 residues. In DNA form, the CDR3 reads TGCGCCAGCAGCTCCCTTCCAGGGGGCGAGACCCAGTACTTC. The encoded protein is CASSSLPGGETQYF.

V gene TRBV6-4 combines with J gene TRBJ2-1; TRBD1 matches 11 bases. J gave up 4 bases and V 3 bases, and 2 bases lay outside the gene matches. Germline V gives CDR1 MRHNA, CDR2 SNTAGT. This CDR3 is 15 amino acids long. Here the CDR3 reads CASSEGQGDYNEQFF. The CDR3 nucleotides read TGTGCCAGCAGTGAGGGACAGGGGGATTACAATGAGCAGTTCTTC.

The chain joins TRBV4-3 to TRBJ2-2; no clear D gene. The length of the CDR3 is 17 residues. CDR1 LGHNA and CDR2 YSLEER come from the germline V gene. V lost 0 bases, J lost 7 bases, and 18 bases lay in between. The CDR3 sequence is CASSQESRSRLGGELFF. The CDR3 coding sequence is TGCGCCAGCAGCCAAGAGAGCAGATCCAGGCTTGGCGGGGAGCTGTTTTTT.

The chain links TRBV6-5 to TRBJ1-1, with a tentative D call TRBD1 (6 bases). The CDR3 loop spans 13 amino acids. V lost 6 bases and J lost 0, with 8 bases in between. Germline V gene lookup returns CDR1 MNHEY and CDR2 SVGAGI. The CDR3 DNA reads TGTGCCAGCAGCACAGGGTTGAACACTGAAGCTTTCTTT. It codes for CASSTGLNTEAFF.

The gene calls are TRBV19 and TRBJ1-5; D ambiguous. The germline gives CDR1 LNHDA, CDR2 SQIVND (reference sequence). The V end lost 9 bases, the J end lost 4 bases, and 28 bases lay between the germline ends. The CDR3 is made up of 18 amino acids. The CDR3 is CARGIFSPRLARNQPQHF. CDR3 nucleotide sequence: TGTGCCAGGGGGATCTTCAGTCCTAGGCTGGCACGAAATCAGCCCCAGCATTTT.

This chain joins TRBV5-4 and TRBJ2-7; 10 nucleotides align to TRBD1. V dropped 3 bases and J dropped 6; count of bases not matched to a gene: 6. The CDR3 has 14 residues. Germline loops: CDR1 SGHNT, CDR2 YYREEE (reference sequence). CDR3 sequence: CASSWDRGYPEQYF. The CDR3 DNA reads TGTGCCAGCAGCTGGGACAGGGGATACCCCGAGCAGTACTTC. Full variable domain (remainder filled in from reference TRBV5-4 and TRBJ2-7): ETGVTQSPTHLIKTRGQQVTLRCSSQSGHNTVSWYQQALGQGPQFIFQYYREEENGRGNFPPRFSGLQFPNYSSELNVNALELDDSALYLCASSWDRGYPEQYFGPGTRLTVT.

The V call is TRBV19, the J call TRBJ1-6; 8 positions match TRBD1. J lost 4 bases, V lost 7 bases, and 9 bases had no gene match. The V gene's germline CDR1 is LNHDA and CDR2 SQIVND (reference sequence). CDR3 length: 16 amino acids. DNA for the CDR3: TGTGCCAGTACCTTCCAGGGGGCGCTTTATAATTCACCCCTCCACTTT. Protein sequence: CASTFQGALYNSPLHF.

This chain links TRBV27 with TRBJ1-6; 9 nucleotides line up with TRBD1. Germline V gives CDR1 MNHEY, CDR2 SMNVEV (reference sequence). This CDR3 contains 17 residues. V lost 0 bases to trimming and J lost 10 bases; unmatched junction nucleotides: 10. The CDR3 nucleotides are TGTGCCAGCAGTTTATCGGCGGGACAGGGCCAATTGTCACCCCTCCACTTT. Translated: CASSLSAGQGQLSPLHF.

The rearrangement uses TRBV9 and TRBJ2-3; TRBD2 matches 9 bases. This CDR3 has 15 residues. V shed 4 bases, J shed 4 bases, and the junction held 7 bases outside the gene matches. Per the germline V gene, CDR1 is SGDLS and CDR2 is YYNGEE. The CDR3, as DNA: TGTGCCAGCAGCCGTAGCGGGAGCGTAGCAGATACGCAGTATTTT. This translates into CASSRSGSVADTQYF.